This T cell receptor (beta chain) was sequenced during a study of shared clonotypes between healthy human individuals. After removal of 6 bases from V and 7 bases from J, the junction contained 5 bases not matched to a gene. Per the germline V gene, CDR1 is DFQATT and CDR2 is SNEGSKA (reference sequence). The CDR3 is made up of 11 amino acids. The table came from immunoSEQ multiplex PCR; TCRdb's copy has only in-frame clones and leaves some out. Among roughly 2 million clones listed, 90% to 97% were seen once. The clonotype was recovered from a man between 18 and 29 years old in good health. The sample taken for sequencing was naive CD4+ T cells sorted from blood. Subset here: CD45RA+ positively selected. V gene TRBV20-1 combines with J gene TRBJ1-1; TRBD1 agrees at 7 bases. CDR3 coding DNA: TGCAGTGCCCTCCGGGACAGTGAAGCTTTCTTT. Translating it yields CSALRDSEAFF.